Presented here are 3 T cell receptor beta chains from one specimen sequenced in a study of Tregs in tolerant kidney transplant recipients. TCRdb's table, derived via immunoSEQ multiplex PCR, lists solely in-frame clones and lacks some. The sample consists of about 69,000 clones, roughly 89% of them appearing once. Here the sequenced sample was CD4+ T cells from blood, taken before the transplant. Every receptor here comes from a human donor who received a combined kidney and bone marrow transplant.

V gene TRBV11-2 combines with J gene TRBJ1-1; TRBD1 matches at 8 bases. From germline, CDR1 is SGHAT and CDR2 FQNNGV. The junction had 10 bases not matched to a gene; V was cut back by 5 bases and J by 8 bases. This CDR3 is built from 14 residues. The CDR3 loop reads CASSPQGARGEAFF. The CDR3 region has the DNA TGTGCCAGCAGCCCGCAGGGGGCGCGGGGGGAAGCTTTCTTT.

The rearrangement links TRBV30 to TRBJ1-2, with D hard to call. Germline V gene sequence: CDR1 GTSNPN, CDR2 SVGIG (reference sequence). Trimming cost V 5 bases and J 2 bases, with 9 bases left between them. The CDR3 is made up of 12 amino acids. Here the CDR3 reads CAWDGGNYGYTF. CDR3 in DNA: TGTGCCTGGGACGGAGGGAACTATGGCTACACCTTC.

The chain combines TRBV28 with TRBJ1-1; no definite D call. V was cut by 0 bases and J by 5 bases, with 13 bases left in between. The V gene's germline CDR1 is MDHEN and CDR2 SYDVKM. This CDR3 comprises 15 residues. The CDR3 DNA follows: TGTGCCAGCAGTTTATGGACGGCACCGGGGACTGAAGCTTTCTTT. As protein: CASSLWTAPGTEAFF.